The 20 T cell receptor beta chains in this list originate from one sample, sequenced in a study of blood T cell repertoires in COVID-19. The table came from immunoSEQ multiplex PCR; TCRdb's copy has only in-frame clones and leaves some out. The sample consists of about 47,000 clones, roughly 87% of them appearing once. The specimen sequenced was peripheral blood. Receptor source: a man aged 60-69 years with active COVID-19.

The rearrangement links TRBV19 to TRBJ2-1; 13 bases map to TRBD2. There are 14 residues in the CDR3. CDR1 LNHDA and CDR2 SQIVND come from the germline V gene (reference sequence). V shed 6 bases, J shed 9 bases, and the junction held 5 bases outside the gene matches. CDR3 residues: CASRPGLAGSEQFF. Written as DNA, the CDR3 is TGTGCCAGTAGACCGGGACTAGCGGGAAGTGAGCAGTTCTTC. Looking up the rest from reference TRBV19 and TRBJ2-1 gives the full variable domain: DGGITQSPKYLFRKEGQNVTLSCEQNLNHDAMYWYRQDPGQGLRLIYYSQIVNDFQKGDIAEGYSVSREKKESFPLTVTSAQKNPTAFYLCASRPGLAGSEQFFGPGTRLTVL.

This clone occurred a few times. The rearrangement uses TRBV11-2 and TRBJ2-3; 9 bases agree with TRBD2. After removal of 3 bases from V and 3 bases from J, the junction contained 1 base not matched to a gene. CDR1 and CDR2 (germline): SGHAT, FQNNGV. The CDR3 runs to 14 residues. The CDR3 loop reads CASSLAGGTDTQYF. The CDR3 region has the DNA TGTGCCAGCAGCTTGGCGGGAGGGACAGATACGCAGTATTTT.

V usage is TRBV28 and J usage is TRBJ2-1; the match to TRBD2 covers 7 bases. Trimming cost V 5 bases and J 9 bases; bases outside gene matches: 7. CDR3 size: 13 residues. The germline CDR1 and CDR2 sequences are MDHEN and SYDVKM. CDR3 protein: CASSPFRGSEQFF. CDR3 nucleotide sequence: TGTGCCAGCAGTCCCTTTCGCGGGAGTGAGCAGTTCTTC. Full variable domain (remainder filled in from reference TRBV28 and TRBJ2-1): DVKVTQSSRYLVKRTGEKVFLECVQDMDHENMFWYRQDPGLGLRLIYFSYDVKMKEKGDIPEGYSVSREKKERFSLILESASTNQTSMYLCASSPFRGSEQFFGPGTRLTVL.

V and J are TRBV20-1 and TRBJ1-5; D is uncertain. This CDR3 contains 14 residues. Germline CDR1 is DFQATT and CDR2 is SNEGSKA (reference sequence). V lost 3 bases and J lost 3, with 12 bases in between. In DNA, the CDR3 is TGCAGTGCTAGTTCCGGGTTTCACAATCAGCCCCAGCATTTT. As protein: CSASSGFHNQPQHF.

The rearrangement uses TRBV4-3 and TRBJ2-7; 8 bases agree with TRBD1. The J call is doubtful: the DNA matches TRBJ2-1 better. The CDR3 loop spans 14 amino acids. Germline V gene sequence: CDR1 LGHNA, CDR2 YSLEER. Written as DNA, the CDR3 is TGCGCCAGCAGCCGAGTGGACAGGGACAATGAGCAGTTCTTC. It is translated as CASSRVDRDNEQFF.

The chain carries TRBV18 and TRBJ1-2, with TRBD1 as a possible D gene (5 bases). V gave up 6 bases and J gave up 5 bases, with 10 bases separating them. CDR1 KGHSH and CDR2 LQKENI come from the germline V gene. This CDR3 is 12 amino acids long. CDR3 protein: CASSPDSYGYTF. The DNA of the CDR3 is TGTGCCAGCTCTCCCGACAGTTATGGCTACACCTTC. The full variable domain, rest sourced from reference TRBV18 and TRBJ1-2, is NAGVMQNPRHLVRRRGQEARLRCSPMKGHSHVYWYRQLPEEGLKFMVYLQKENIIDESGMPKERFSAEFPKEGPSILRIQQVVRGDSAAYFCASSPDSYGYTFGSGTRLTVV.

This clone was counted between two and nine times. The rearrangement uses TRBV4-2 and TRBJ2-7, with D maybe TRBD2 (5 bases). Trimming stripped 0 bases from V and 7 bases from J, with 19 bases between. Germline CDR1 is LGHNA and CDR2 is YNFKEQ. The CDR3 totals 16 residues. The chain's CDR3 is CASSQDIVGITGEQYF. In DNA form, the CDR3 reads TGTGCCAGCAGCCAAGATATAGTAGGGATTACGGGGGAGCAGTACTTC.

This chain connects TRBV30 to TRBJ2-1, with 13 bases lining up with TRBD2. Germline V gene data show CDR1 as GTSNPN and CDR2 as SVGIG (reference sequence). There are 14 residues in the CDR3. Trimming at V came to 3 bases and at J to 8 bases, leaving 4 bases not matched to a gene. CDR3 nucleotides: TGTGCCTGGAGAACTAGCGGGGGGGCACATGAGCAGTTCTTC. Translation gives CAWRTSGGAHEQFF.

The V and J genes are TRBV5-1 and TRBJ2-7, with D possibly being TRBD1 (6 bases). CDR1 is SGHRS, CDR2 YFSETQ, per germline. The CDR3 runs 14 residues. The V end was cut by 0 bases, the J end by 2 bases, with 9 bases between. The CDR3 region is CASSLVGQTYEQYF. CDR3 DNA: TGCGCCAGCAGCTTGGTGGGACAAACCTACGAGCAGTACTTC.

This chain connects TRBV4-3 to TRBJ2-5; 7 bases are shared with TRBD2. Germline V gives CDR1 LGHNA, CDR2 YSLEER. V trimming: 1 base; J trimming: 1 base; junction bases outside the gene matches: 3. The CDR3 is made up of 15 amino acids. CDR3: CASSQGLATQETQYF. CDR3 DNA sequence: TGCGCCAGCAGCCAAGGACTAGCCACCCAAGAGACCCAGTACTTC.

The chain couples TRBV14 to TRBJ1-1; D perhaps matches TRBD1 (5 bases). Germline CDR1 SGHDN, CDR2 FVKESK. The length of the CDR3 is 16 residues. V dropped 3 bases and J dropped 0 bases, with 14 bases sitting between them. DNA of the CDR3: TGTGCCAGCAGCCATACGACAGACAACATGAACACTGAAGCTTTCTTT. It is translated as CASSHTTDNMNTEAFF. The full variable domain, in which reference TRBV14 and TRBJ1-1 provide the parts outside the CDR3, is EAGVTQFPSHSVIEKGQTVTLRCDPISGHDNLYWYRRVMGKEIKFLLHFVKESKQDESGMPNNRFLAERTGGTYSTLKVQPAELEDSGVYFCASSHTTDNMNTEAFFGQGTRLTVV.

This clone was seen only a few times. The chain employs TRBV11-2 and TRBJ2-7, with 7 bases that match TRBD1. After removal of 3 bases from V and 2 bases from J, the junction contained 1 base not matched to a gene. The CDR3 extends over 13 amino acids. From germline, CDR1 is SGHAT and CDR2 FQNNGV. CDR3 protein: CASSLTGPYEQYF. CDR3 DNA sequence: TGTGCCAGCAGCTTGACAGGGCCCTACGAGCAGTACTTC.

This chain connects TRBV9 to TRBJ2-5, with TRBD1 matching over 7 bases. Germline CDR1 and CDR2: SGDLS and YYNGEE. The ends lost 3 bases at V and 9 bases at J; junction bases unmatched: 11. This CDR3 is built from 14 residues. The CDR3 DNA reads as TGTGCCAGCAGCGGCCGACAGGGAAGGGAGTCCCAGTACTTC. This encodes CASSGRQGRESQYF.

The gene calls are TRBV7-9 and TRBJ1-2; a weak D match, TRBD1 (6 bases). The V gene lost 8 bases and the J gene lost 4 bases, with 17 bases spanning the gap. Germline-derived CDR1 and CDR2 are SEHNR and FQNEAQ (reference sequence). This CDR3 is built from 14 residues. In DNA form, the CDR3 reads TGTGCCAGCTCTTCCGGGGGGCTTTCCTATGGCTACACCTTC. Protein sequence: CASSSGGLSYGYTF.

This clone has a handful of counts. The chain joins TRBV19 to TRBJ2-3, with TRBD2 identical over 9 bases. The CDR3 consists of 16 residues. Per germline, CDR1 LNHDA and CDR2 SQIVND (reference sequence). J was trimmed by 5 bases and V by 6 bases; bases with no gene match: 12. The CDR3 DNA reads TGTGCCAGTAGGCCGGGGGTAGCGGGGGTGAAAGATACGCAGTATTTT. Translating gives CASRPGVAGVKDTQYF.

CDR3 DNA: TGCGCCAGCAGCACTTCCGGGACAAAATACAATGAGCAGTTCTTC. This gives the protein CASSTSGTKYNEQFF. The rearrangement uses TRBV5-1 and TRBJ2-1; a weak D match, TRBD1 (6 bases). This CDR3 has 15 residues. Germline assignment: CDR1 SGHRS and CDR2 YFSETQ. Trimming shortened V by 4 bases and J by 4 bases, and 15 bases separated the two germline ends.

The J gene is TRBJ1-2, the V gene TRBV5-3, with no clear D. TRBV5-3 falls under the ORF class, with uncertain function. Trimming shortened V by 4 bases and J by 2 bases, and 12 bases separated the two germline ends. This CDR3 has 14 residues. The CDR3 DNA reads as TGTGCCAGAAGCCGGGTGGGAGGGAACTATGGCTACACCTTC. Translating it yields CARSRVGGNYGYTF.

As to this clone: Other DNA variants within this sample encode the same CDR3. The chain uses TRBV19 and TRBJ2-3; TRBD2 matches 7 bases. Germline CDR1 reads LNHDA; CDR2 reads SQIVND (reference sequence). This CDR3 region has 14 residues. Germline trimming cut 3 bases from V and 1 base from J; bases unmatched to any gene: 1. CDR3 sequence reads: CASSIGGGTDTQYF. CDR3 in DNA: TGTGCCAGTAGTATTGGGGGGGGCACAGATACGCAGTATTTT.

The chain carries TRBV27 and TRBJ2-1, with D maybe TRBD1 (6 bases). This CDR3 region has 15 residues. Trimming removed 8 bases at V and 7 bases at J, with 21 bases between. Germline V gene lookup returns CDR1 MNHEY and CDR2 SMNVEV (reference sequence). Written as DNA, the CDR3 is TGTGCCAGCGTCTCCAGGCAGGGAAGGGGGAATGAGCAGTTCTTC. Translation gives CASVSRQGRGNEQFF.

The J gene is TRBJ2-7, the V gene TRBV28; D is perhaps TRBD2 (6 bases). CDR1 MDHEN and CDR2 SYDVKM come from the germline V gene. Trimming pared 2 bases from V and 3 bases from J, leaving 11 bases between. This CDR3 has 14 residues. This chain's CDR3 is CASSLGGISYEQYF. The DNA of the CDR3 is TGTGCCAGCAGTTTAGGCGGGATAAGCTACGAGCAGTACTTC.